This TCR beta chain was identified during a study of the immune and genomic landscape of osteosarcoma (dated by TCRdb to about 2020). Notes on the research overall: The overall cohort was composed of around 48 pediatric and adult patients with high-grade osteosarcoma, and a median age at diagnosis of about 25 years (range about 5-81) was recorded. The study profiled osteosarcoma specimens with whole genome, RNA and T-cell receptor sequencing plus immunohistochemistry and reverse phase protein arrays to define immunogenic potential. The osteosarcoma immunogenomic landscape was characterized by integrating TCR sequencing results with transcriptome, protein array and immunostaining data. Poor-risk disease was overrepresented in the cohort, as 73% of patients had an unfavorable pathologic response to standard therapy and around 63% were deceased. Patients in the overall cohort were roughly 65% male, and roughly 80% presented with localized disease at diagnosis. Three patients contributed a couple of samples from the same tumor site. The goal of the study was to explain why immune checkpoint inhibitors have shown limited clinical activity in osteosarcoma. The full study reports these points: The clonality benchmarks were taken from external normal skin and healthy peripheral blood data instead of from matched normal tissue. Productive TCR clonality was low overall, averaging about 0.091 with a maximum of 0.3, suggesting limited T-cell clonal expansion. TCR productive clonality was higher in the immune-hot C3 cluster than the cold C1 cluster but still low overall. Alongside the frozen tumor specimens, matched blood was collected from only a couple of patients. In five cases, a single hyperexpanded clone dominated the repertoire, and each of these five cases had fewer than 100 T-cell clonotypes. No statistical method determined sample size because osteosarcoma is rare and all possible samples were collected.

TCR beta chain CDR3 regions were immunosequenced using the ImmunoSEQ Assay (Adaptive Biotechnologies). The authors' analysis ran thus. TCRB rearrangements, read counts, read proportions and gene usage were exported through the ImmunoSEQ Analyzer platform. Using productive rearrangements, T-cell clonality was calculated as 1 minus Pielou's evenness. In the clonal space homeostasis analysis, clonotypes were grouped as rare, small, medium, large or hyperexpanded (0.01 to 1 of the repertoire). TCR productive clonality was compared across immune clusters C1, C2 and C3 using the Wilcoxon rank sum test. What TCRdb holds here is the immuneACCESS table cut down to in-frame rearrangements. Part of the clones is not present; checked against another copy, under half of the missing clones reflect an unresolved V gene, and the others are unexplained. Clone size and the V and J calls come from that table; the DNA yielded D and trimming. Here the sample has more than 1,100 clones; around 73% occur a single time. The ten largest clones capture 36% of the sample.

A distance of 12 bases separates the germline ends of V and J, which lose 5 bases and 4 bases respectively. Its CDR3 holds 14 amino acids, cysteine through phenylalanine. Only the CDR3 region is kept as DNA, spanning 42 bases read in frame from base 1. Sequences KGHSY (CDR1) and FQNENV (CDR2) are obtained from the germline V gene. Specimens were post-treatment primary, local recurrence and metastasis tumors from poor-prognosis patients. Frozen resected lung metastases of osteosarcoma were used as metastasis specimens. As regards this clone: Its antigen is currently not known. No base quality information exists; no much larger clone differs at one position.

This TCR derives from a woman aged 25 to 39 with osteosarcoma. The age is the age at diagnosis. The sequence joins TRBV16 to TRBJ1-5; no D gene can be assigned with confidence. Sequences were obtained from metastatic tumor tissue from the lung. The meaning of the sample's cell subset or site label: lung metastasis of osteosarcoma. The DNA sequence is TGTGCCAGCAGCTTAGAAGGCATTAATCAGCCCCAGCATTTT. Its coded protein is CASSLEGINQPQHF.